The T cell receptor (beta chain) described here comes from a study of technical replicates of blood from a handful of donors. This clone was picked up a small number of times. This table comes from immunoSEQ multiplex PCR, and its TCRdb copy is limited to in-frame clones, with some not included. The table shows 60,000 to 95,000 clones, with roughly nine tenths occurring only once. The clonotype was recovered from a human donor in good health. Some clones in this sample may be carry-over from other donors' samples. The sequenced sample was T cells isolated from PBMCs.

The CDR3, as DNA: TGCGCCAGCAGCGTACAGGGGGGGACTGAAGCTTTCTTT. Amino acid sequence: CASSVQGGTEAFF. The genes are TRBV5-1 and TRBJ1-1, with 8 bases fitting TRBD1. The V segment lost 4 bases and the J segment 5 bases; nucleotides outside the gene matches: 4. From germline, CDR1 is SGHRS and CDR2 YFSETQ. This CDR3 has 13 residues.